This T cell receptor beta chain was documented in a study of cytomegalovirus exposure and HLA in healthy donors. 60 Vbeta and 13 Jbeta primers were used in PCR. Sequencing was performed with immunoSEQ multiplex PCR; in TCRdb, only in-frame clones are kept and a portion is missing. The table has about 130,000 clones, roughly 88% seen once. J was trimmed by 10 bases and V by 1 base; bases with no gene match: 8. This CDR3 region has 15 residues. CDR1 and CDR2 from the germline V gene are SGDLS and YYNGEE. A single count supports this clone. This clonotype was sampled from a man between 45 and 60 years old in good health and CMV-seronegative. The rearrangement links TRBV9 to TRBJ1-6; 7 bases agree with TRBD1. Sequencing was carried out using PBMCs. This CDR3 reads CASSVSGTEGSPLHF. CDR3 coding DNA: TGTGCCAGCAGCGTAAGTGGGACAGAGGGCTCACCCCTCCACTTT.